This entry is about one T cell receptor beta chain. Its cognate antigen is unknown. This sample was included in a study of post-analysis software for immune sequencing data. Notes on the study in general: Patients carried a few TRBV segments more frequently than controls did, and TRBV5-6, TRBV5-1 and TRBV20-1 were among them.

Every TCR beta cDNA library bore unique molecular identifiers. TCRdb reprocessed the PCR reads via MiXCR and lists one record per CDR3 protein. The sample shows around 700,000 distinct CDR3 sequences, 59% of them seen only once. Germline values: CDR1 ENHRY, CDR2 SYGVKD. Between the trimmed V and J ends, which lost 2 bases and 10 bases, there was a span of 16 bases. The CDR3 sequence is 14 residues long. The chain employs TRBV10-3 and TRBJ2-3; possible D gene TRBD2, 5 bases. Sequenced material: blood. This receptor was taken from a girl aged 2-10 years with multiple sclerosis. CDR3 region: CAISEREGPVSQYF. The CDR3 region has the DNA TGTGCCATCAGTGAGCGGGAAGGTCCCGTGTCGCAGTATTTT.